This TCR beta chain came from a study of post-analysis software for immune sequencing data. The germline V gene encodes CDR1 SGHTA and CDR2 FQGTGA. Trimming removed 6 bases from V and 13 bases from J, with 19 bases in between. The CDR3 runs 13 residues. Overall study findings and caveats: Higher frequency in patients than in controls was seen for about five TRBV segments, with TRBV5-6, TRBV5-1 and TRBV20-1 among them. Controls showed significantly higher normalized Chao1 diversity than did multiple sclerosis patients.

As regards this clonotype: Its antigen remains unknown.

The library was made from cDNA and included unique molecular identifiers. TCRdb reanalysed the PCR reads using MiXCR and keeps one entry per CDR3 protein. The data show under 900,000 distinct CDR3 sequences, with around 53% seen just once and roughly 4.4% held by the top ten. The TCR originated in a girl between 5 and 17 years old with multiple sclerosis. V usage is TRBV7-3 and J usage is TRBJ2-4; possibly TRBD1 or TRBD2 for D (5 bases each). Sequencing was carried out using blood. The CDR3 DNA follows: TGTGCCAGCAGTGCGACAGCAGCCGGGGAGCAGTACTTC. Translation: CASSATAAGEQYF.